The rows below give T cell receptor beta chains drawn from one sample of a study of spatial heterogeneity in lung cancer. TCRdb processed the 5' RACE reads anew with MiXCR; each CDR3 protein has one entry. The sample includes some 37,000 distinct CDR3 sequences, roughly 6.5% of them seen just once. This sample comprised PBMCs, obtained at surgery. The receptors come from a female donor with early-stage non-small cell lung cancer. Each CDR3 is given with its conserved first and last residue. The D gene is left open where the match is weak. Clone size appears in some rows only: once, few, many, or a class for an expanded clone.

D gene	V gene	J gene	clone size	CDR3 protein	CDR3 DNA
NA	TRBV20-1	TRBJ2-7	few	CSAPRQRGDSYEQYF	TGCAGTGCTCCCAGACAGCGAGGAGACTCCTACGAGCAGTACTTC
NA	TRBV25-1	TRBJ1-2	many	CASSEYGYYGYTF	TGTGCCAGCAGTGAATACGGATACTATGGCTACACCTTC
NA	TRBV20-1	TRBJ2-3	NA	CSASSWGGAGGTDTQYF	TGCAGTGCTAGTAGTTGGGGTGGGGCCGGAGGCACAGATACGCAGTATTTT
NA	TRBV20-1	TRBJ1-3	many	CSARAGDTGNTIYF	TGCAGTGCTAGAGCAGGGGATACTGGAAACACCATATATTTT
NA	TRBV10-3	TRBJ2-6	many	CAIKGDGANVLTF	TGTGCCATCAAGGGTGACGGGGCCAACGTCCTGACTTTC
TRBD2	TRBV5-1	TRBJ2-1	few	CASRLADSYNEQFF	TGCGCCAGCCGTCTAGCGGATTCCTACAATGAGCAGTTCTTC
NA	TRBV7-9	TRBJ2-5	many	CASSSGGLLYQETQYF	TGTGCCAGCAGCTCCGGCGGGCTACTGTACCAAGAGACCCAGTACTTC
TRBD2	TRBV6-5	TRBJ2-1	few	CASSSGGNEQFF	TGTGCCAGCAGCAGCGGGGGAAATGAGCAGTTCTTC
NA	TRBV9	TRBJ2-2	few	CASSSGNTGELFF	TGTGCCAGCAGCTCAGGGAACACCGGGGAGCTGTTTTTT
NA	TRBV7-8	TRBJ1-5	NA	CASSPGQPQKPQHF	TGTGCCAGCAGCCCCGGACAACCCCAAAAGCCCCAGCATTTT
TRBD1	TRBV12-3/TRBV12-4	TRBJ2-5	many	CASSPGQVEAQYF	TGTGCCAGCAGTCCCGGACAGGTCGAGGCCCAGTACTTC
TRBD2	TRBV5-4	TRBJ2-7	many	CASSPSQGTTYEQYF	TGTGCCAGCAGTCCGTCTCAAGGGACTACCTACGAGCAGTACTTC
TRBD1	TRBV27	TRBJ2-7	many	CASKLGQGSYEQYF	TGTGCCAGCAAGCTAGGACAGGGCTCCTACGAGCAGTACTTC
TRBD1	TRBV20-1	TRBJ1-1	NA	CRAQGGTEAFF	TGCAGGGCCCAGGGGGGTACTGAAGCTTTCTTT
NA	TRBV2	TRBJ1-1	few	CASSEQGEYTEAFF	TGTGCCAGCAGTGAACAGGGAGAGTACACTGAAGCTTTCTTT
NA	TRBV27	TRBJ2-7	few	CASSALGTAHGEQYF	TGTGCCAGCAGCGCTCTAGGGACCGCGCACGGCGAGCAGTACTTC